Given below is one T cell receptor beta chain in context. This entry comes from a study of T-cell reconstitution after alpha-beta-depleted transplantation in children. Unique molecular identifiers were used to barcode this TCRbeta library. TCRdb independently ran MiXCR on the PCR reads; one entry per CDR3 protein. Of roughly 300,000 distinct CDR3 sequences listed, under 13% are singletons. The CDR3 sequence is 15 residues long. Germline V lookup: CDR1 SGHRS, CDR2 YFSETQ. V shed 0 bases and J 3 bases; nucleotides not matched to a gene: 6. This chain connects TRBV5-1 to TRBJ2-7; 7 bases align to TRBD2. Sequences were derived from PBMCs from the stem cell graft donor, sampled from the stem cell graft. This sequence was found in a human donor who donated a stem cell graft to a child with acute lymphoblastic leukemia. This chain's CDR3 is CASSLDPAGSYEQYF. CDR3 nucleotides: TGCGCCAGCAGCTTGGATCCAGCGGGGAGCTACGAGCAGTACTTC.